This entry is about one TCR beta chain. The antigen is undetermined. With 60 Vbeta and 13 Jbeta primers, the PCR was carried out. Here immunoSEQ multiplex PCR was the method, and the copy in TCRdb shows in-frame clones only, minus some. This table holds about 120,000 clones, 15% found once. Deletions cut 5 bases from V and 0 bases from J, with 13 bases between. Germline values: CDR1 MDHEN, CDR2 SYDVKM. The CDR3 contains 15 residues. This specimen comes from a study of cytomegalovirus exposure and HLA in healthy donors. The study, taken as a whole, reports: Across all donors, roughly uniform sequencing depth was an assumption of the presence/absence analyses. Three chains linked to CMV were shown in vitro to be specific for CMV antigens.

The clonotype comes from a woman aged 18-29 years in good health and CMV-seronegative. The sequenced sample consisted of PBMCs. This rearrangement joins TRBV28 to TRBJ1-1; no reliable D call. CDR3 DNA: TGTGCCAGCAGTCCTCCCCGGTTGGTGAACACTGAAGCTTTCTTT. It encodes CASSPPRLVNTEAFF.